This T cell receptor beta chain was observed in a study of cytomegalovirus exposure and HLA in healthy donors. On the study more broadly: Approximately 190 million T cells yielded more than 95 million unique TCR beta sequences, as an earlier analysis found. General study points: A missense DCLRE1C variant was associated with V- and J-gene trimming of TCR beta chains in a later analysis, and an independent cohort replicated the association. Cytomegalovirus-associated status was assigned to 150 to 200 TCR beta chains.

This CDR3 contains 16 residues. Trimming took 4 bases from V and 1 from J; bases not matched to a gene: 10. Germline V gene lookup returns CDR1 SEHNR and CDR2 FQNEAQ (reference sequence). Concerning this clone: Antigen specificity is unknown.

PCR employed 60 Vbeta and 13 Jbeta primers. The data were produced by immunoSEQ multiplex PCR, yet TCRdb's version contains in-frame clones alone and is incomplete. The sample includes under 200,000 clones, roughly 80% of them seen just once. The origin of this receptor is a man aged 30-40 years in good health and CMV-seronegative. The chain uses TRBV7-9 and TRBJ2-7; 7 bases fit TRBD2. Sequencing was performed on PBMCs. CDR3 DNA: TGTGCCAGCAGCTCCTACGTCGCTAGCGGTTCCTACGAGCAGTACTTC. It yields the protein CASSSYVASGSYEQYF.